The 30 T cell receptor beta chains in this list originate from one sample, sequenced in a study of blood T cell repertoires in COVID-19. Data came from immunoSEQ multiplex PCR; TCRdb stores just in-frame clones and leaves some out. The data contain some 200,000 clones, roughly four fifths of them singletons. The sample taken for sequencing was peripheral blood. These receptors all stem from a human donor with acute or convalescent COVID-19. The donor label of this sample is uncertain.

DNA for the CDR3: TGCGCCAGCAGCTCATACGACAGGGGGGTTAACATTCAGTACTTC. Protein product: CASSSYDRGVNIQYF. The chain combines TRBV5-1 with TRBJ2-4; 9 bases are a match to TRBD1. The V gene end was trimmed by 3 bases and the J gene end by 7 bases; junction bases not matched to a gene: 8. The length of the CDR3 is 15 residues. The V gene's germline CDR1 is SGHRS and CDR2 YFSETQ. The whole variable domain, filled in from reference TRBV5-1 and TRBJ2-4, reads KAGVTQTPRYLIKTRGQQVTLSCSPISGHRSVSWYQQTPGQGLQFLFEYFSETQRNKGNFPGRFSGRQFSNSRSEMNVSTLELGDSALYLCASSSYDRGVNIQYFGAGTRLSVL.

The chain employs TRBV2 and TRBJ2-2; 9 nucleotides line up with TRBD2. Germline loops: CDR1 SNHLY, CDR2 FYNNEI. The CDR3 contains 15 residues. Trimming removed 2 bases from V and 4 bases from J; junction bases left unmatched: 2. CDR3 coding DNA: TGTGCCAGCAGTGAATTACTAGCGGGCACCGGGGAGCTGTTTTTT. Protein: CASSELLAGTGELFF. The whole variable domain, remainder taken from reference TRBV2 and TRBJ2-2, is EPEVTQTPSHQVTQMGQEVILRCVPISNHLYFYWYRQILGQKVEFLVSFYNNEISEKSEIFDDQFSVERPDGSNFTLKIRSTKLEDSAMYFCASSELLAGTGELFFGEGSRLTVL.

The chain employs TRBV15 and TRBJ1-6, with 10 nucleotides matching TRBD1. V lost 5 bases and J lost 5; bases outside the gene matches: 3. The CDR3 loop spans 15 amino acids. Germline-derived CDR1 and CDR2 are LNHNV and YYDKDF (reference sequence). The CDR3 sequence: CATSVDRGNNSPLHF. The CDR3 region has the DNA TGTGCCACCAGCGTGGACAGGGGGAATAATTCACCCCTCCACTTT.

The V and J genes are TRBV20-1 and TRBJ2-7; TRBD1 is a possible D gene (6 bases). Trimming took 6 bases from V and 4 from J, leaving 19 bases between them. From germline, CDR1 is DFQATT and CDR2 SNEGSKA (reference sequence). This CDR3 contains 14 residues. This CDR3 reads CSASPWGRRYEQYF. CDR3 nucleotides: TGCAGTGCCAGTCCTTGGGGGCGGAGATACGAGCAGTACTTC.

The chain has TRBV6-5 and TRBJ2-2, with 9 bases matching TRBD1. This CDR3 spans 15 amino acids. Germline CDR1 and CDR2: MNHEY and SVGAGI. J lost 5 bases, V lost 2 bases, and 3 bases had no gene match. The CDR3 nucleotides read TGTGCCAGCAGTTACGAGACAGGGGGAACCGGGGAGCTGTTTTTT. Residues: CASSYETGGTGELFF.

The chain combines TRBV10-3 with TRBJ1-4; a weak D match, TRBD1 (6 bases). Trimming removed 5 bases at V and 8 bases at J, with 12 bases between. Germline values: CDR1 ENHRY, CDR2 SYGVKD. The CDR3 consists of 13 residues. CDR3 amino acids: CAISSGGWEKLFF. The CDR3 coding sequence is TGTGCCATCAGTTCTGGGGGCTGGGAAAAACTGTTTTTT.

The J gene is TRBJ2-5, the V gene TRBV12-3 or TRBV12-4; D call uncertain. CDR3 length: 13 amino acids. Trimming stripped 8 bases from V and 0 bases from J, with 10 bases between. CDR3 loop: CASGYRDQETQYF. The CDR3 coding sequence is TGTGCCAGCGGTTACCGGGACCAAGAGACCCAGTACTTC.

The chain couples TRBV6-5 to TRBJ1-1; a possible D gene is TRBD1 (5 bases). CDR3 size: 14 residues. Germline V gene sequence: CDR1 MNHEY, CDR2 SVGAGI. The V end was cut by 8 bases, the J end by 2 bases, with 15 bases between. The CDR3 protein is CASLELGLNTEAFF. The CDR3, as DNA: TGTGCCAGCTTGGAACTGGGGCTTAACACTGAAGCTTTCTTT.

The chain joins TRBV5-1 to TRBJ1-1; D not certain. Looked up from germline, CDR1 is SGHRS and CDR2 is YFSETQ. This CDR3 is 15 amino acids long. Trimming removed 0 bases from V and 0 bases from J, with 9 bases in between. The CDR3 reads CASSLGVQMNTEAFF. CDR3 in DNA: TGCGCCAGCAGCTTGGGAGTACAGATGAACACTGAAGCTTTCTTT. The full variable domain, its missing parts supplied by reference TRBV5-1 and TRBJ1-1, is KAGVTQTPRYLIKTRGQQVTLSCSPISGHRSVSWYQQTPGQGLQFLFEYFSETQRNKGNFPGRFSGRQFSNSRSEMNVSTLELGDSALYLCASSLGVQMNTEAFFGQGTRLTVV.

This clone has a count of ten or more. The chain combines TRBV5-5 with TRBJ1-6; D is uncertain. CDR3 length: 16 amino acids. CDR1 and CDR2 from the germline V gene are SGHKS and YYEKEE (reference sequence). V was shortened by 4 bases and J by 10 bases, with 21 bases between the two germline ends. In DNA, the CDR3 is TGTGCCAGCAGCGGCTACCTAGGCGCGGGTGGATCACCCCTCCACTTT. It encodes CASSGYLGAGGSPLHF.

V is TRBV20-1 and J is TRBJ1-1; a weak D match, TRBD1 (5 bases). CDR1 and CDR2 from the germline V gene are DFQATT and SNEGSKA (reference sequence). Trimming took 3 bases from V and 7 from J, leaving 12 bases between them. The CDR3 spans 12 residues. The CDR3 DNA follows: TGCAGTGCTAGTCGACGGGGGGGTGAAGCTTTCTTT. Translated: CSASRRGGEAFF.

This sequence joins TRBV19 and TRBJ2-7; 7 nucleotides match TRBD1. The V and J ends lost 6 bases and 2 bases, in that order; junction bases with no gene match: 7. The germline V gene encodes CDR1 LNHDA and CDR2 SQIVND (reference sequence). The CDR3 length is 14 residues. The CDR3 DNA reads TGTGCCAGTAGCAACAGGGGCTCCCCCTACGAGCAGTACTTC. It codes for CASSNRGSPYEQYF.

This chain links TRBV30 with TRBJ1-1; D not certain. The V end was cut by 1 base, the J end by 11 bases, with 20 bases between. The CDR3 runs 14 residues. The germline V gene encodes CDR1 GTSNPN and CDR2 SVGIG (reference sequence). CDR3 amino acids: CAWSELLFRGGAFF. The CDR3 coding sequence is TGTGCCTGGAGTGAGCTTCTCTTCCGGGGTGGGGCTTTCTTT.

The V gene is TRBV4-1, the J gene TRBJ2-7; 10 bases match TRBD2. The germline CDR1 and CDR2 sequences are MGHRA and YSYEKL. The CDR3 sequence is 14 residues long. With V trimmed by 6 bases and J by 2 bases, 4 bases remained unmatched. The CDR3: CASSVSGGTYEQYF. The CDR3, as DNA: TGCGCCAGCAGTGTTAGCGGGGGGACCTACGAGCAGTACTTC.

The genes are TRBV7-2 and TRBJ1-3; D is ambiguous. The CDR3 covers 16 residues. Germline CDR1 reads SGHTA; CDR2 reads FQGNSA. Trimming stripped 0 bases from V and 0 bases from J, with 9 bases between. The CDR3 region has the DNA TGTGCCAGCAGCTTAGCAGCCTTCACCTCTGGAAACACCATATATTTT. Its protein product is CASSLAAFTSGNTIYF.

The chain joins TRBV6-5 to TRBJ2-7; 7 bases line up with TRBD1. With V trimmed by 11 bases and J by 5 bases, 9 bases remained unmatched. The CDR3 sequence is 12 residues long. The V gene's germline CDR1 is MNHEY and CDR2 SVGAGI. In nucleotides, the CDR3 is TGTGCCGGGCAACAGGGGTCCCACGAGCAGTACTTC. Amino acids: CAGQQGSHEQYF.

This clone was seen a few times. V usage is TRBV3-1 (or the pseudogene TRBV3-2) and J usage is TRBJ2-5; D perhaps matches TRBD1 (5 bases). Germline CDR1 is LGHDT and CDR2 is YNNKEL (reference sequence). V was cut by 0 bases and J by 1 base, with 12 bases left in between. This CDR3 contains 16 residues. For the CDR3, the DNA is TGTGCCAGCAGCCAAGATAAGGGGCTGATCCAAGAGACCCAGTACTTC. Amino acids: CASSQDKGLIQETQYF.

Many counts were recorded for this clone. The V call is TRBV28, the J call TRBJ1-2; D gene ambiguous. Germline V CDR1 and CDR2: MDHEN, SYDVKM. The CDR3 contains 14 residues. Trimming took 3 bases from V and 8 from J, leaving 16 bases between them. CDR3 protein: CASSFPSEMWGYTF. DNA for the CDR3: TGTGCCAGCAGTTTCCCTTCGGAGATGTGGGGCTACACCTTC.

This chain connects TRBV5-4 to TRBJ2-7; possibly TRBD2 for D (5 bases). The V and J ends lost 3 bases and 2 bases respectively, with 9 bases between them. The CDR3 spans 13 residues. In germline, CDR1 is SGHNT, CDR2 YYREEE (reference sequence). The CDR3: CASSSGITYEQYF. The CDR3 DNA reads TGTGCCAGCAGCTCCGGGATAACCTACGAGCAGTACTTC.

The J gene is TRBJ1-1, the V gene TRBV30; 7 nucleotides line up with TRBD1. The CDR3 loop spans 13 amino acids. Germline values: CDR1 GTSNPN, CDR2 SVGIG (reference sequence). V lost 2 bases to trimming and J lost 5 bases; unmatched junction nucleotides: 5. The CDR3 region is CAWSQDRATEAFF. In nucleotides, the CDR3 is TGTGCCTGGAGTCAAGACAGGGCGACTGAAGCTTTCTTT.

This clone came up many times. The chain carries TRBV10-2 and TRBJ2-1; 11 bases line up with TRBD2. The V gene's germline CDR1 is WSHSY and CDR2 SAAADI. V gave up 5 bases and J gave up 0 bases; unmatched junction bases: 0. The CDR3 sequence is 15 residues long. Here the CDR3 DNA reads TGCGCCAGCAGTCTAGCGGGAGGCTCCTACAATGAGCAGTTCTTC. This translates into CASSLAGGSYNEQFF.

This clone was observed a single time. This sequence joins TRBV5-1 and TRBJ1-4; D is possibly TRBD1 (5 bases). This CDR3 has 15 amino acids. CDR1 and CDR2 from the germline V gene are SGHRS and YFSETQ. V was trimmed by 0 bases and J by 6 bases, leaving 12 bases between them. The CDR3 is CASSLGAGGDEKLFF. DNA for the CDR3: TGCGCCAGCAGCTTGGGGGCCGGGGGTGATGAAAAACTGTTTTTT.

This rearrangement joins TRBV19 to TRBJ1-4, with 7 bases fitting TRBD1. J was trimmed by 9 bases and V by 6 bases; bases with no gene match: 10. The CDR3 length is 14 residues. CDR1 is LNHDA, CDR2 SQIVND, per germline (reference sequence). CDR3: CASRPRGNRKKLFF. The CDR3 DNA reads as TGTGCCAGTAGGCCCAGGGGGAATCGGAAAAAACTGTTTTTT.

The DNA of the CDR3 is TGTGCCAGCAGCCGGACTAGCGGGAGGGCCGACATCGGGGAGCTGTTTTTT. It specifies CASSRTSGRADIGELFF. The J gene is TRBJ2-2, the V gene TRBV5-4; 15 positions agree with TRBD2. The CDR3 sequence is 17 residues long. J lost 7 bases, V lost 4 bases, and 8 bases had no gene match. The germline V gene encodes CDR1 SGHNT and CDR2 YYREEE (reference sequence).

The V and J genes are TRBV28 and TRBJ2-3; 9 bases match TRBD2. Germline V gene lookup returns CDR1 MDHEN and CDR2 SYDVKM. The CDR3 contains 17 residues. Unmatched junction bases numbered 11, after V lost 5 bases and J lost 2 bases. In nucleotides, the CDR3 is TGTGCCAGCAGTCGCCTAGCGGGGATGGATCTCACAGATACGCAGTATTTT. Amino acids: CASSRLAGMDLTDTQYF. Variable domain in full (rest from reference TRBV28 and TRBJ2-3): DVKVTQSSRYLVKRTGEKVFLECVQDMDHENMFWYRQDPGLGLRLIYFSYDVKMKEKGDIPEGYSVSREKKERFSLILESASTNQTSMYLCASSRLAGMDLTDTQYFGPGTRLTVL.

The chain joins TRBV27 to TRBJ2-7; 8 bases match TRBD1. Germline-derived CDR1 and CDR2 are MNHEY and SMNVEV (reference sequence). There are 17 residues in the CDR3. V shed 5 bases, J shed 5 bases, and the junction held 17 bases outside the gene matches. The CDR3 bases are TGTGCCAGCAGTCCACTATTCGATACAGGGGGTATCAACGAGCAGTACTTC. Its protein is CASSPLFDTGGINEQYF.

The chain combines TRBV7-2 with TRBJ2-2; 7 bases are shared with TRBD2. The CDR3 runs 17 residues. From germline, CDR1 is SGHTA and CDR2 FQGNSA. The V segment lost 5 bases and the J segment 4 bases; nucleotides outside the gene matches: 13. This chain's CDR3 is CASSPPLREMTTGELFF. The CDR3 DNA is TGTGCCAGCAGCCCGCCGTTGCGGGAGATGACCACCGGGGAGCTGTTTTTT. Together with reference TRBV7-2 and TRBJ2-2, the CDR3 gives the full variable domain: GAGVSQSPSNKVTEKGKDVELRCDPISGHTALYWYRQSLGQGLEFLIYFQGNSAPDKSGLPSDRFSAERTGGSVSTLTIQRTQQEDSAVYLCASSPPLREMTTGELFFGEGSRLTVL.

The chain couples TRBV28 to TRBJ1-5, with D unresolved. The V gene's germline CDR1 is MDHEN and CDR2 SYDVKM. There are 14 residues in the CDR3. The ends were cut back, 6 bases at V and 2 bases at J, with 11 bases in the middle. The CDR3 region has the DNA TGTGCCAGCAGGTCGGGATTCCGCAATCAGCCCCAGCATTTT. This codes for CASRSGFRNQPQHF.

In this sample, this clone turned up a few times. V usage is TRBV19 and J usage is TRBJ1-2; 10 nucleotides line up with TRBD1. The CDR3 sequence is 15 residues long. CDR1 LNHDA and CDR2 SQIVND come from the germline V gene (reference sequence). V trimming: 4 bases; J trimming: 4 bases; junction bases outside the gene matches: 6. The CDR3 bases are TGTGCCAGTAGTACGACAGGGGGCGCGGTCTATGGCTACACCTTC. This encodes CASSTTGGAVYGYTF.

The chain is built from TRBV23-1 and TRBJ1-1; D possibly corresponds to TRBD1 (5 bases). TRBV23-1 is an ORF; its function is uncertain. This CDR3 spans 17 amino acids. V dropped 0 bases and J dropped 6 bases, with 20 bases sitting between them. The CDR3 sequence: CASSQSGDGEEWAEAFF. The CDR3 DNA reads TGCGCCAGCAGTCAATCGGGGGACGGGGAGGAGTGGGCTGAAGCTTTCTTT.